This TCR beta chain was identified during a study of blood T cell repertoires in COVID-19. About the study: T cells, B-cell-depleted T cells, or PBMCs supplied cDNA or gDNA.

Some clones are missing from TCRdb's copy, which holds only in-frame ones; the method was immunoSEQ multiplex PCR. The data hold around 340,000 clones, with 65% to 90% observed a single time. The ends lost 4 bases at V and 7 bases at J; junction bases unmatched: 3. Per germline, CDR1 SGHTA and CDR2 FQGNSA. The CDR3 contains 13 residues. Turning to this clone: Distinct nucleotide sequences in the sample also encode this CDR3.

This clonotype originated in a woman in her forties with acute COVID-19. What was sequenced was PBMCs or T cells enriched from blood (not recorded which). The chain employs TRBV7-2 and TRBJ1-2; 10 bases match TRBD1. The CDR3 loop reads CASSSRDRGGYTF. Here the CDR3 DNA reads TGTGCCAGCAGCTCCCGGGACAGGGGTGGCTACACCTTC.